One sample yielded the 23 T cell receptor beta chains listed below, sequenced in a study of blood T cell repertoires in COVID-19. TCRdb keeps only in-frame clones here, not all; method: immunoSEQ multiplex PCR. Of about 130,000 clones listed, roughly 80% are singletons. The sample was peripheral blood. Source of these receptors: a woman aged 60-75 years with acute or convalescent COVID-19.

The chain recombines TRBV27 with TRBJ1-2, with TRBD1 matching over 8 bases. CDR3 length: 14 amino acids. Germline loops: CDR1 MNHEY, CDR2 SMNVEV (reference sequence). The V segment lost 6 bases and the J segment 6 bases; nucleotides outside the gene matches: 9. CDR3 protein: CASSRGQGMDGYTF. The CDR3 DNA reads as TGTGCCAGCAGCCGTGGACAGGGAATGGATGGCTACACCTTC.

This chain joins TRBV12-3 or TRBV12-4 and TRBJ1-4; D is uncertain. V was pared by 3 bases and J by 8 bases, with 4 bases between. This CDR3 is 11 amino acids long. CDR3 nucleotide sequence: TGTGCCAGCAGTTTTGAGGAAAAACTGTTTTTT. Protein product: CASSFEEKLFF.

V and J are TRBV5-1 and TRBJ1-1, with D maybe TRBD1 (6 bases). This CDR3 region has 14 residues. Germline V lookup: CDR1 SGHRS, CDR2 YFSETQ. The ends were cut back, 4 bases at V and 4 bases at J, with 14 bases in the middle. The CDR3 is CASSLTGTGTEAFF. CDR3 sequence (DNA): TGCGCCAGCAGCCTAACAGGGACGGGCACTGAAGCTTTCTTT.

This clone was seen just once. This chain links TRBV12-1 with TRBJ1-5. TRBV12-1 is an annotated pseudogene. This CDR3 has 16 residues. The CDR3 DNA reads TGTGCCAGTCCTCAAGGGGCTAGGGGAGGAGATCAGCCCCAGCATTTT. Residues: CASPQGARGGDQPQHF.

V and J are TRBV2 and TRBJ2-1, with D tentatively TRBD1 (5 bases). V lost 7 bases to trimming and J lost 7 bases, with 17 bases between them. Germline CDR1 reads SNHLY; CDR2 reads FYNNEI. The length of the CDR3 is 14 residues. The CDR3 sequence is CASNPGPAQNEQFF. CDR3 DNA: TGTGCCAGCAATCCAGGGCCCGCCCAAAATGAGCAGTTCTTC.

The gene calls are TRBV7-2 and TRBJ2-2; the D is unclear. V shed 0 bases and J shed 5 bases, with 7 bases lying between them. Germline CDR1 and CDR2: SGHTA and FQGNSA. The CDR3 sequence is 14 residues long. The DNA for the CDR3 is TGTGCCAGCAGCTTAGCGACTGGGACCGGGGAGCTGTTTTTT. Protein: CASSLATGTGELFF.

The chain employs TRBV5-4 and TRBJ1-1; no firm D call. The germline gives CDR1 SGHNT, CDR2 YYREEE (reference sequence). V was trimmed by 0 bases and J by 5 bases, leaving 8 bases between them. The CDR3 length is 13 residues. CDR3 amino acids: CASSLERATEAFF. CDR3 DNA: TGTGCCAGCAGCTTGGAAAGAGCAACTGAAGCTTTCTTT.

The gene calls are TRBV2 and TRBJ1-5; TRBD1 aligns across 12 bases. The CDR3 is made up of 17 amino acids. V was clipped by 4 bases and J by 4 bases; unmatched bases: 8. Germline-derived CDR1 and CDR2 are SNHLY and FYNNEI. This chain's CDR3 is CASSAWDRGRDNQPQHF. The CDR3, as DNA: TGTGCCAGCAGTGCATGGGACAGGGGGCGGGATAATCAGCCCCAGCATTTT.

This chain joins TRBV12-5 and TRBJ2-2, with 12 positions matching TRBD2. This CDR3 has 16 residues. Germline CDR1 is LGHNT and CDR2 is FRNRAP. The V segment lost 6 bases and the J segment 4 bases; nucleotides outside the gene matches: 6. CDR3 residues: CASGNLAGGSTGELFF. The CDR3 coding sequence is TGTGCTAGTGGGAACCTAGCGGGGGGGTCCACCGGGGAGCTGTTTTTT.

The sample holds a few counts of this clone. J is TRBJ1-5 and V is TRBV2; D is perhaps TRBD1 (6 bases). Germline loops: CDR1 SNHLY, CDR2 FYNNEI. The CDR3 has 14 amino acids. Trimming shortened V by 5 bases and J by 5 bases, and 13 bases separated the two germline ends. The CDR3 reads CASSPSGGHQPQHF. The CDR3 DNA is TGTGCCAGCAGTCCGAGCGGGGGGCATCAGCCCCAGCATTTT. Full variable domain (outside the CDR3, taken from reference TRBV2 and TRBJ1-5): EPEVTQTPSHQVTQMGQEVILRCVPISNHLYFYWYRQILGQKVEFLVSFYNNEISEKSEIFDDQFSVERPDGSNFTLKIRSTKLEDSAMYFCASSPSGGHQPQHFGDGTRLSIL.

This clone appeared once. This chain uses TRBV11-2 with TRBJ2-3, with 8 bases matching TRBD2. The germline CDR1 and CDR2 sequences are SGHAT and FQNNGV. This CDR3 has 15 amino acids. After removal of 3 bases from V and 3 bases from J, the junction contained 5 bases not matched to a gene. CDR3 region: CASSFQGLGTDTQYF. The CDR3 DNA reads TGTGCCAGCAGCTTCCAGGGACTAGGGACAGATACGCAGTATTTT. The complete variable domain, with remaining parts taken from reference TRBV11-2 and TRBJ2-3, reads EAGVAQSPRYKIIEKRQSVAFWCNPISGHATLYWYQQILGQGPKLLIQFQNNGVVDDSQLPKDRFSAERLKGVDSTLKIQPAKLEDSAVYLCASSFQGLGTDTQYFGPGTRLTVL.

The chain has TRBV7-9 and TRBJ2-1; tentative D call: TRBD1 (6 bases). Per germline, CDR1 SEHNR and CDR2 FQNEAQ (reference sequence). The CDR3 has 12 residues. Trimming took 4 bases from V and 8 from J, leaving 9 bases between them. CDR3 protein: CASSYTGYEQFF. DNA for the CDR3: TGTGCCAGCAGCTATACAGGGTATGAGCAGTTCTTC.

This chain links TRBV5-6 with TRBJ2-7, with 8 bases identical to TRBD1. CDR3 size: 16 residues. V shed 0 bases and J 3 bases; nucleotides not matched to a gene: 8. Germline lookup yields CDR1 SGHDT and CDR2 YYEEEE. Here the CDR3 DNA reads TGTGCCAGCAGCTTGGTAGACAGGGGAAGGGGCTACGAGCAGTACTTC. This translates into CASSLVDRGRGYEQYF.

This clone showed up just once. V usage is TRBV19 and J usage is TRBJ2-1; 9 bases agree with TRBD2. Germline V CDR1 and CDR2: LNHDA, SQIVND (reference sequence). This CDR3 has 15 residues. The ends lost 3 bases at V and 4 bases at J; junction bases unmatched: 4. The CDR3 protein is CASSMASGAYNEQFF. The CDR3 nucleotides are TGTGCCAGTAGTATGGCTAGCGGGGCGTACAATGAGCAGTTCTTC.

The rearrangement joins TRBV7-6 to TRBJ2-5, with D tentatively TRBD2 (5 bases). The CDR3 covers 13 residues. The V and J ends lost 1 base and 2 bases respectively, with 5 bases between them. Germline V gene sequence: CDR1 SGHVS, CDR2 FNYEAQ. DNA for the CDR3: TGTGCCAGCAGCTTAGGGACTCAAGAGACCCAGTACTTC. It codes for CASSLGTQETQYF.

In its sample, this clone was seen a few times. Within the sample, other DNA sequences also encode this same CDR3. The chain recombines TRBV3-1 (or the pseudogene TRBV3-2) with TRBJ1-6, with unresolved D. There are 13 residues in the CDR3. V lost 1 base, J lost 7 bases, and 5 bases lay in between. Looked up from germline, CDR1 is LGHDT and CDR2 is YNNKEL (reference sequence). CDR3 DNA: TGTGCCAGCAGCCAAGGAGGGAATTCACCCCTCCACTTT. It is translated as CASSQGGNSPLHF.

The rearrangement uses TRBV5-1 and TRBJ1-3; no clear D. Trimming cost V 4 bases and J 0 bases, with 14 bases left between them. Germline V gives CDR1 SGHRS, CDR2 YFSETQ. The length of the CDR3 is 16 residues. The CDR3 sequence: CASSAAPARSGNTIYF. CDR3 bases: TGCGCCAGCAGCGCGGCCCCGGCTCGCTCTGGAAACACCATATATTTT.

This clone has only a few counts. The gene calls are TRBV5-1 and TRBJ1-2; D unresolved. CDR3 length: 16 amino acids. V was pared by 0 bases and J by 1 base, with 13 bases between. Germline V CDR1 and CDR2: SGHRS, YFSETQ. The CDR3 bases are TGCGCCAGCAGCTTGGATTCGGGTGGAATTAACTATGGCTACACCTTC. It codes for CASSLDSGGINYGYTF.

The rearrangement links TRBV10-3 to TRBJ2-7; the D gene is possibly TRBD1 (6 bases). Trimming took 6 bases from V and 2 from J, leaving 11 bases between them. The germline V gene encodes CDR1 ENHRY and CDR2 SYGVKD. The CDR3 totals 13 residues. CDR3 nucleotide sequence: TGTGCCATCAGGGACAGCCGTACCTACGAGCAGTACTTC. This translates into CAIRDSRTYEQYF.

This clone turned up a few times. The chain links TRBV5-6 to TRBJ1-2; possible D gene TRBD1, 5 bases. The germline V gene encodes CDR1 SGHDT and CDR2 YYEEEE. With 1 base removed from V and 3 bases from J, the gap between germline ends came to 13 bases. The CDR3 is 15 amino acids. The CDR3 region is CASSLKGVVDYGYTF. CDR3 DNA sequence: TGTGCCAGCAGCTTGAAAGGGGTGGTGGACTATGGCTACACCTTC.

This chain joins TRBV7-6 and TRBJ1-2; D is perhaps TRBD1 (6 bases). The CDR3 runs 15 residues. V was pared by 5 bases and J by 6 bases, with 19 bases between. Germline V gene sequence: CDR1 SGHVS, CDR2 FNYEAQ. The CDR3 DNA follows: TGTGCCAGCAGCCCCTCCAACAGGGTATCGGATGGCTACACCTTC. This gives the protein CASSPSNRVSDGYTF.

The V gene is TRBV7-2, the J gene TRBJ1-2; a weak D match, TRBD1 (5 bases). Trimming removed 1 base from V and 8 bases from J, with 11 bases in between. The germline V gene encodes CDR1 SGHTA and CDR2 FQGNSA. CDR3 length: 13 residues. CDR3 sequence: CASSLVDNQGYTF. Here the CDR3 DNA reads TGTGCCAGCAGCTTAGTGGACAATCAGGGCTACACCTTC.

The chain has TRBV13 and TRBJ1-1; 8 bases are a match to TRBD1. J lost 2 bases, V lost 4 bases, and 6 bases had no gene match. Germline lookup yields CDR1 PRHDT and CDR2 FYEKMQ (reference sequence). The CDR3 length is 15 residues. The CDR3 DNA reads as TGTGCCAGCAGCTCCGTGGACAGGGTTAACACTGAAGCTTTCTTT. This gives the protein CASSSVDRVNTEAFF.